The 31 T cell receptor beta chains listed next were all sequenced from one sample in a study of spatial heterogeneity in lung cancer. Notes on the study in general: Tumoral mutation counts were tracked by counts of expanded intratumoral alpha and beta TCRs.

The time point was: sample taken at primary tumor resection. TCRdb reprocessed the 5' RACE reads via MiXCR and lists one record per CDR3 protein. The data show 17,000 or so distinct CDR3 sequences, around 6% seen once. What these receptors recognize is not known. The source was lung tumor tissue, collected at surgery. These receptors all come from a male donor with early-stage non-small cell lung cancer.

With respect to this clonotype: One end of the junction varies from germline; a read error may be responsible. The CDR3 reads CASSYREDSGHTF. CDR3 nucleotides: TGTGCCAGCAGTTATAGGGAGGATTCTGGCCACACCTTC. J is TRBJ1-2 and V is TRBV2; D uncertain. Germline V gene data show CDR1 as SNHLY and CDR2 as FYNNEI. The CDR3 is 13 residues long.

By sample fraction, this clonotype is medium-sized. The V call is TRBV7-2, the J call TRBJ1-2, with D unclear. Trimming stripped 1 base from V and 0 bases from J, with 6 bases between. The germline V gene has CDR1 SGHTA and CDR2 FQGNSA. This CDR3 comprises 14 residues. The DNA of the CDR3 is TGTGCCAGCAGCTTAGGGACCACTAACTATGGCTACACCTTC. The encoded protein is CASSLGTTNYGYTF. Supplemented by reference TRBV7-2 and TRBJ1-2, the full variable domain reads GAGVSQSPSNKVTEKGKDVELRCDPISGHTALYWYRQSLGQGLEFLIYFQGNSAPDKSGLPSDRFSAERTGGSVSTLTIQRTQQEDSAVYLCASSLGTTNYGYTFGSGTRLTVV.

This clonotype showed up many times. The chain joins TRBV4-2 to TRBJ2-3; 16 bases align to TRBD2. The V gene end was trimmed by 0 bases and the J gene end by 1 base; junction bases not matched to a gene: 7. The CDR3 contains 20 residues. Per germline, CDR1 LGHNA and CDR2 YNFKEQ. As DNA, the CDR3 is TGTGCCAGCAGCCAAGAAGGGACTAGCGGGGGGGCCGTTGGCACAGATACGCAGTATTTT. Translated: CASSQEGTSGGAVGTDTQYF.

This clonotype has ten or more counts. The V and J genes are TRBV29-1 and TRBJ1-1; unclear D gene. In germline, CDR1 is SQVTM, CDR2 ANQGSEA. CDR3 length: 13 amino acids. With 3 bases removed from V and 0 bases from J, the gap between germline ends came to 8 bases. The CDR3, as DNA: TGCAGCGTTGACGGGTCGATGAACACTGAAGCTTTCTTT. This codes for CSVDGSMNTEAFF. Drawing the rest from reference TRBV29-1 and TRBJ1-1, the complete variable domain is SAVISQKPSRDICQRGTSLTIQCQVDSQVTMMFWYRQQPGQSLTLIATANQGSEATYESGFVIDKFPISRPNLTFSTLTVSNMSPEDSSIYLCSVDGSMNTEAFFGQGTRLTVV.

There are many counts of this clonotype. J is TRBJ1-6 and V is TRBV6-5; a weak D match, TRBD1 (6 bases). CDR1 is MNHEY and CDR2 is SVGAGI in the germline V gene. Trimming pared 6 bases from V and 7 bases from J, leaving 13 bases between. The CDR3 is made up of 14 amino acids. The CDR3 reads CASSRDKVNSPLHF. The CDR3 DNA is TGTGCCAGCAGCCGGGACAAAGTGAATTCACCCCTCCACTTT.

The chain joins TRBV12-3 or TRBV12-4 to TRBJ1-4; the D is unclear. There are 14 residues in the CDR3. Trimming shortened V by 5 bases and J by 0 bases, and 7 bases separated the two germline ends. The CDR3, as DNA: TGTGCCAGCAGTCCCGGGACAACTAATGAAAAACTGTTTTTT. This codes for CASSPGTTNEKLFF.

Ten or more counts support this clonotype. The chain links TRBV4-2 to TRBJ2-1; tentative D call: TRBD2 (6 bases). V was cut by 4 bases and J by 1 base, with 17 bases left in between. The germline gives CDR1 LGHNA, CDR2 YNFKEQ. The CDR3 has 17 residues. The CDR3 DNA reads TGTGCCAGCAGCCCCCGGGGTCTGGGGACTTCCTACAATGAGCAGTTCTTC. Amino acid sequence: CASSPRGLGTSYNEQFF.

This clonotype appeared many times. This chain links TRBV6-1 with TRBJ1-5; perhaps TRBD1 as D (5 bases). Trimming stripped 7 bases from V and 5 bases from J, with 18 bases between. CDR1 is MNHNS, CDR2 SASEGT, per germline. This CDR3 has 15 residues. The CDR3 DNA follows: TGTGCCAGCACCCTGGGAGGGGTGGCGGATCAGCCCCAGCATTTT. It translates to CASTLGGVADQPQHF.

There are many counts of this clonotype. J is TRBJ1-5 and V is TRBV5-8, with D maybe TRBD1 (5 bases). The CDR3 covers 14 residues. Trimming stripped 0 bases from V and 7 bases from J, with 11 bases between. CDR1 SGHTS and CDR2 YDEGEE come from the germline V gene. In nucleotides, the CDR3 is TGTGCCAGCAGCTTGGTTCGGGGGGACCAGCCCCAGCATTTT. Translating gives CASSLVRGDQPQHF.

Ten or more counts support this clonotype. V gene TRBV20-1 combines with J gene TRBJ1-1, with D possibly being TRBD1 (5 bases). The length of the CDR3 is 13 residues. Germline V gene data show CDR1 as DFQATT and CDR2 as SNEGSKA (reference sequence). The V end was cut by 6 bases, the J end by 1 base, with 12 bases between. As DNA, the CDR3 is TGCAGTGCAGCAGGGAGCCGGAACACTGAAGCTTTCTTT. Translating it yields CSAAGSRNTEAFF.

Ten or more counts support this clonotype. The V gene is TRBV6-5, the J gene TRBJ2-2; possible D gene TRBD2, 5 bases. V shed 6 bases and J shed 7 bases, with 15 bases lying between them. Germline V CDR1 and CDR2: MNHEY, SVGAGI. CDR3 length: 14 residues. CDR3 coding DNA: TGTGCCAGCAGAGTGGCCCTAGCCAGCGGGGAGCTGTTTTTT. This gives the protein CASRVALASGELFF.

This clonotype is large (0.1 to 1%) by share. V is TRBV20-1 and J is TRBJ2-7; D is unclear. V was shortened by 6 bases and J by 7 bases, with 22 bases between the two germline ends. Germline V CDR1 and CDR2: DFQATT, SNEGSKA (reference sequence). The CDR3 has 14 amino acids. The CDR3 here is CSASYRAPVREQYF. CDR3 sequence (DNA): TGCAGTGCATCATACCGCGCCCCAGTTCGGGAGCAGTACTTC.

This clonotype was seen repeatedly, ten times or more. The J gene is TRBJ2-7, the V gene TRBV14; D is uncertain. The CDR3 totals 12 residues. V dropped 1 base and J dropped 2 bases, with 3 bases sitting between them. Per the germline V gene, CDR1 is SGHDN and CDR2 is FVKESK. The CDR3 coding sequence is TGTGCCAGCAGCCAAGTTGCCTACGAGCAGTACTTC. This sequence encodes CASSQVAYEQYF.

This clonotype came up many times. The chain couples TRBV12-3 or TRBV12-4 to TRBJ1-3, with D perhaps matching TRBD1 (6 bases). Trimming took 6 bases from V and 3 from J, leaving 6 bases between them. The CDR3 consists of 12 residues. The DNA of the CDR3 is TGTGCCAGCAGACAGGGTGGAAACACCATATATTTT. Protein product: CASRQGGNTIYF.

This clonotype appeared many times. CDR3 DNA sequence: TGCAGTGCTAAAAGCGGGAGCTCCTACAATGAGCAGTTCTTC. Translation gives CSAKSGSSYNEQFF. The chain carries TRBV20-1 and TRBJ2-1, with 8 positions matching TRBD2. The CDR3 totals 14 residues. Germline trimming cut 4 bases from V and 0 bases from J; bases unmatched to any gene: 2. Germline CDR1 is DFQATT and CDR2 is SNEGSKA (reference sequence).

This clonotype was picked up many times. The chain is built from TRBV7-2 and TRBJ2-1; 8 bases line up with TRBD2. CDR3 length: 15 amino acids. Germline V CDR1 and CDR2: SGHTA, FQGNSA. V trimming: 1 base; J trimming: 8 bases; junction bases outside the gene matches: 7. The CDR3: CASSLVRGGPDEQFF. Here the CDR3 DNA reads TGTGCCAGCAGCTTAGTCCGGGGGGGGCCGGATGAGCAGTTCTTC.

The CDR3 DNA sequence: TGCGCCAGCAGCCCCAGTGACAGGGCGGCGGGCTACAATGAGCAGTTCTTC. The encoded protein is CASSPSDRAAGYNEQFF. The chain recombines TRBV5-1 with TRBJ2-1, with 7 bases aligning to TRBD1. The CDR3 totals 17 residues. Germline CDR1 and CDR2: SGHRS and YFSETQ. After removal of 4 bases from V and 3 bases from J, the junction contained 13 bases not matched to a gene.

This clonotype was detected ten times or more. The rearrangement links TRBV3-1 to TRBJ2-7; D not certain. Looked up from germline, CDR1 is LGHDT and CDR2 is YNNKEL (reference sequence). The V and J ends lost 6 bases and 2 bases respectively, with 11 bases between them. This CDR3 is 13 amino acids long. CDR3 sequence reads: CASRATTAYEQYF. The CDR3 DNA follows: TGTGCCAGCAGAGCGACGACGGCCTACGAGCAGTACTTC.

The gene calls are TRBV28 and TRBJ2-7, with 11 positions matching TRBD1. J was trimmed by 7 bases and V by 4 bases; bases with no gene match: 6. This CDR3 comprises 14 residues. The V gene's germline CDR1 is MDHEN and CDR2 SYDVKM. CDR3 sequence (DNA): TGTGCCAGCAGTTCCGGACAGGGGGCCGTGGAGCAGTACTTC. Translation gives CASSSGQGAVEQYF.

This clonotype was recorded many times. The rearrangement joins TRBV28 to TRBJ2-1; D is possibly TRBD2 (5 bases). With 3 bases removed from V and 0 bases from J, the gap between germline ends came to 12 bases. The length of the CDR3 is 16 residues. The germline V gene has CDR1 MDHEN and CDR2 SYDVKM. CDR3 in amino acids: CASSFFSASSYNEQFF. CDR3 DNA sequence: TGTGCCAGCAGTTTCTTTAGCGCAAGCTCCTACAATGAGCAGTTCTTC.

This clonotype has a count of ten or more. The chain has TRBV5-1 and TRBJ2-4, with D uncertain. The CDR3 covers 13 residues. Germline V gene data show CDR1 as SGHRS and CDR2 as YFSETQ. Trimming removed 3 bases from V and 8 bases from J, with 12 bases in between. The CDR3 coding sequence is TGCGCCAGCAGCTCAATGGACCGGGACATTCAGTACTTC. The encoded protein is CASSSMDRDIQYF.

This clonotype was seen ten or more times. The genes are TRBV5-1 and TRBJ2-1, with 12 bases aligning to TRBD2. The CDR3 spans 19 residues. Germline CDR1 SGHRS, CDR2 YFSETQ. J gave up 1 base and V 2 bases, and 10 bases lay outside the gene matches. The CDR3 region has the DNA TGCGCCAGCAGCTTAAGGGCTAGCGGGGGGGCCGGGTCCTACAATGAGCAGTTCTTC. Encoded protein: CASSLRASGGAGSYNEQFF.

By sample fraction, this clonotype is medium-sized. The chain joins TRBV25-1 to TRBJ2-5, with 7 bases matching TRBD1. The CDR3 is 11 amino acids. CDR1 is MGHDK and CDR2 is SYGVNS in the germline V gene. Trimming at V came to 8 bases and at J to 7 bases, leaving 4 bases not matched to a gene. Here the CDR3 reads CASRQGATQYF. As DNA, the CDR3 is TGTGCCAGCCGACAGGGCGCGACCCAGTACTTC.

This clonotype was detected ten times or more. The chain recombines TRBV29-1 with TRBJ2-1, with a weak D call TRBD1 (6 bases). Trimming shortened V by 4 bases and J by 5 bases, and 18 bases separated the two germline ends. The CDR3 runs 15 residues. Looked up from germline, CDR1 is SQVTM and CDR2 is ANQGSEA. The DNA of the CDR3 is TGCAGCGTTGCCCCCATGGGGGCTGGACACAATGAGCAGTTCTTC. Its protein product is CSVAPMGAGHNEQFF.

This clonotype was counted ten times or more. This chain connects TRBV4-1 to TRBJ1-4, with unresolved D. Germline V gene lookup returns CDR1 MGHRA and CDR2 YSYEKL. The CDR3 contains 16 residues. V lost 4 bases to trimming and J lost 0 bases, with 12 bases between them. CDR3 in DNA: TGCGCCAGCAGCCTAAAGGATACAGCAACTAATGAAAAACTGTTTTTT. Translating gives CASSLKDTATNEKLFF.

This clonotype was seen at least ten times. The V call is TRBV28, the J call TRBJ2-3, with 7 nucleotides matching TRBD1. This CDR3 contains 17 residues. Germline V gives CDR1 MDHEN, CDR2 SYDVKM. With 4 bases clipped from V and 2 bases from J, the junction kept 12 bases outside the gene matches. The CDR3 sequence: CASSSTNEGQPTDTQYF. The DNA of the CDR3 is TGTGCCAGCAGTTCCACGAATGAGGGACAGCCCACAGATACGCAGTATTTT.

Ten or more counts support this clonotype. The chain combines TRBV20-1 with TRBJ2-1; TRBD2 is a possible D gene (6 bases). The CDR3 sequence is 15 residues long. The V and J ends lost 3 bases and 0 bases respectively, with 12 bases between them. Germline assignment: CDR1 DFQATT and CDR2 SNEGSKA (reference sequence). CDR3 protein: CSASKGLDSYNEQFF. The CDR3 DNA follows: TGCAGTGCTAGCAAGGGACTGGACTCCTACAATGAGCAGTTCTTC.

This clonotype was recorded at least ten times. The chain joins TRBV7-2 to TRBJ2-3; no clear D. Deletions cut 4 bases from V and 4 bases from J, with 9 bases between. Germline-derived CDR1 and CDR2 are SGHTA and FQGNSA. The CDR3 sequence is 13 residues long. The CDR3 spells CASSSRSADTQYF. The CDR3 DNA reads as TGTGCCAGCAGCTCCCGCTCGGCAGATACGCAGTATTTT.

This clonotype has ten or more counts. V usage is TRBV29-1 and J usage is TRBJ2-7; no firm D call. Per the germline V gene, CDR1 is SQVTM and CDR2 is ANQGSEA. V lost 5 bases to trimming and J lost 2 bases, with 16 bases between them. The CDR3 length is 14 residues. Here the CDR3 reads CSVRRTLPPYEQYF. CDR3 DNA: TGCAGCGTTCGCAGGACCCTACCCCCCTACGAGCAGTACTTC.

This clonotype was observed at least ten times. CDR3 sequence: CSVLGQGAYEQYF. For the CDR3, the DNA is TGCAGCGTTCTTGGACAGGGTGCCTACGAGCAGTACTTC. The chain has TRBV29-1 and TRBJ2-7; 8 bases map to TRBD1. J gave up 2 bases and V 5 bases, and 5 bases lay outside the gene matches. The germline gives CDR1 SQVTM, CDR2 ANQGSEA. This CDR3 has 13 amino acids.

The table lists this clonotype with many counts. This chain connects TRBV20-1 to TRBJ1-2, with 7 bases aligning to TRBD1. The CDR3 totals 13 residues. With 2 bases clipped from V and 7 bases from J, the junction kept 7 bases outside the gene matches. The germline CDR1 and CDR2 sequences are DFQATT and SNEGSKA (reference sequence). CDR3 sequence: CSARRQGGAGYTF. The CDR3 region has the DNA TGCAGTGCTAGACGACAGGGCGGGGCTGGCTACACCTTC.